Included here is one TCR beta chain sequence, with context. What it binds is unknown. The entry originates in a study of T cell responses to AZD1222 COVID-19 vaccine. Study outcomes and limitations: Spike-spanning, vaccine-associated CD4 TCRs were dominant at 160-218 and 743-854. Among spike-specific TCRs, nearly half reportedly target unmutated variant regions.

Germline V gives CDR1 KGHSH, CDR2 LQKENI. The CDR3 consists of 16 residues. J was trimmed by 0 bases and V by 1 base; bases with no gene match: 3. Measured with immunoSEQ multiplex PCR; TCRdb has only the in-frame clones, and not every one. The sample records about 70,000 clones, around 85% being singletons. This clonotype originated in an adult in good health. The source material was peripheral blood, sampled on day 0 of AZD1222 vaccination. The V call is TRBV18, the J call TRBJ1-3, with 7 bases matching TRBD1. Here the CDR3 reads CASSPRDSSSGNTIYF. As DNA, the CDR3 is TGTGCCAGCTCACCACGGGACAGCTCCTCTGGAAACACCATATATTTT. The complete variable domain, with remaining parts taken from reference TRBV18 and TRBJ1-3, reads NAGVMQNPRHLVRRRGQEARLRCSPMKGHSHVYWYRQLPEEGLKFMVYLQKENIIDESGMPKERFSAEFPKEGPSILRIQQVVRGDSAAYFCASSPRDSSSGNTIYFGEGSWLTVV.